Given below is one T cell receptor beta chain in context. With 4 bases clipped from V and 5 bases from J, the junction kept 9 bases outside the gene matches. Germline loops: CDR1 WSHSY, CDR2 SAAADI. There are 15 residues in the CDR3. Only in-frame clones appear in the TCRdb table, and some are missing; sequencing was by immunoSEQ multiplex PCR. The sample carries roughly 8,700 clones, 70% to 85% recorded once. The data derive from a study of neoadjuvant nivolumab and ipilimumab in lung cancer. The V call is TRBV10-2, the J call TRBJ2-7; the match to TRBD2 covers 9 bases. The clonotype originates from an adult with non-small cell lung cancer. The sequences come from tumor tissue, collected after neoadjuvant nivolumab, alone or with ipilimumab, at or shortly before surgery. The CDR3 is CASSARREGRHEQYF. The CDR3 DNA reads TGCGCCAGCAGTGCCCGGCGGGAGGGCCGGCACGAGCAGTACTTC.